This T cell receptor (beta chain) was sequenced for a study of T-cell reconstitution after alpha-beta-depleted transplantation in children. Unique molecular identifiers were incorporated when the TCRbeta library was constructed. TCRdb analysed the PCR reads with MiXCR anew, one entry per CDR3 protein. This sample has about 610,000 distinct CDR3 sequences, with about 10% found just once. Germline V gene sequence: CDR1 GTSNPN, CDR2 SVGIG (reference sequence). The length of the CDR3 is 15 residues. About this clonotype: An end of the junction differs from the germline gene, which may be a read error.

The material sequenced was PBMCs from the stem cell graft donor, taken from the stem cell graft. This receptor was identified in a human donor who donated a stem cell graft to a child with acute myeloid leukemia. V gene TRBV30 combines with J gene TRBJ2-3; TRBD2 might be the D (5 bases). CDR3 in DNA: TGTGCCTGGAGTGCCACCCTTTCTAGCACAGAAACGCAGTATTTT. Its protein is CAWSATLSSTETQYF.